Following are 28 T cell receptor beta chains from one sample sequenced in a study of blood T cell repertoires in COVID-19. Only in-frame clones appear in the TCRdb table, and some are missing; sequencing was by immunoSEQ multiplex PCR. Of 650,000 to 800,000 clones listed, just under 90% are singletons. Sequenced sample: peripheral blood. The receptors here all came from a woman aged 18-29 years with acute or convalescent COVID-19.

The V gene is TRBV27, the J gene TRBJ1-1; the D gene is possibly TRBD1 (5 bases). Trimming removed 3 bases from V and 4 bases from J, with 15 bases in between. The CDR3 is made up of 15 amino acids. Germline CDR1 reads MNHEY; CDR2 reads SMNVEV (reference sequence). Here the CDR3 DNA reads TGTGCCAGCAGTTTTACCCGGACACGGGCCACTGAAGCTTTCTTT. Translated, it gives CASSFTRTRATEAFF.

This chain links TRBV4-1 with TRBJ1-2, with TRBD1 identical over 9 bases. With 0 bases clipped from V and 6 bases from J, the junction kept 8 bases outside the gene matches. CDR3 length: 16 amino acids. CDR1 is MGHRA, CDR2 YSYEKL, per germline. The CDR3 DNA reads TGCGCCAGCAGCCAAGAATGGGGAGACAGGGGGAATGGCTACACCTTC. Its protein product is CASSQEWGDRGNGYTF.

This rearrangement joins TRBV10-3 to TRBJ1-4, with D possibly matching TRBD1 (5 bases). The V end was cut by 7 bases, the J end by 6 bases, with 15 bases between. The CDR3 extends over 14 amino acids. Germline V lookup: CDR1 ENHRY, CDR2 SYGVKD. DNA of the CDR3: TGTGCCATCAAAACGGGGGAGGGTGATGAAAAACTGTTTTTT. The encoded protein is CAIKTGEGDEKLFF.

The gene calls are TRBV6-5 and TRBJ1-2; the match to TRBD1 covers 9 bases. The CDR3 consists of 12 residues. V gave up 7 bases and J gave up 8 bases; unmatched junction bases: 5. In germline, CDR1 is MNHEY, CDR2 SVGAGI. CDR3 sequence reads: CASTGTGKGYTF. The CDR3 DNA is TGTGCCAGCACCGGGACAGGGAAAGGCTACACCTTC.

CDR3 sequence (DNA): TGTGCCAGCAGCTTAGGGACAGGGAGGACTGAAAAACTGTTTTTT. As protein: CASSLGTGRTEKLFF. This chain connects TRBV13 to TRBJ1-4, with 7 bases identical to TRBD1. V shed 0 bases and J 7 bases; nucleotides not matched to a gene: 5. Germline-derived CDR1 and CDR2 are PRHDT and FYEKMQ (reference sequence). The length of the CDR3 is 15 residues.

The CDR3 DNA sequence: TGCGCCAGCAGCCAAGATCCCCGGTCTACAGATACGCAGTATTTT. It yields the protein CASSQDPRSTDTQYF. The J gene is TRBJ2-3, the V gene TRBV4-3; D gene unclear. V was shortened by 0 bases and J by 3 bases, with 10 bases between the two germline ends. CDR1 LGHNA and CDR2 YSLEER come from the germline V gene. CDR3 length equals 15 residues.

This CDR3 is CASSYQPWGVGDEQYF. In DNA, the CDR3 is TGTGCCAGCAGTTACCAACCGTGGGGGGTAGGCGACGAGCAGTACTTC. The rearrangement uses TRBV6-6 and TRBJ2-7; D is perhaps TRBD2 (6 bases). Germline V gene sequence: CDR1 MNHNY, CDR2 SVGAGI (reference sequence). CDR3 length equals 16 residues. V was trimmed by 2 bases and J by 5 bases, leaving 19 bases between them.

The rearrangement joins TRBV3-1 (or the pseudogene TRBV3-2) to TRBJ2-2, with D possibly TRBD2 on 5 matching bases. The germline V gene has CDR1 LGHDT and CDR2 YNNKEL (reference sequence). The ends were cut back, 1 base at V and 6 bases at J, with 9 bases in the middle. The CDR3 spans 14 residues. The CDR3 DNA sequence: TGTGCCAGCAGCCAAGGGGTGAGGGCCGGGGAGCTGTTTTTT. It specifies CASSQGVRAGELFF.

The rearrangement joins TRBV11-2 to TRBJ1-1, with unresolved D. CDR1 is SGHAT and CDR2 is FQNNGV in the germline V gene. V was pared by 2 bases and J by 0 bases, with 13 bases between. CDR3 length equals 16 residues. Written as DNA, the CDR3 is TGTGCCAGCAGCTTATTTATCAACAGATTGAACACTGAAGCTTTCTTT. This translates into CASSLFINRLNTEAFF. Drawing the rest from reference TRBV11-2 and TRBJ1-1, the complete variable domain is EAGVAQSPRYKIIEKRQSVAFWCNPISGHATLYWYQQILGQGPKLLIQFQNNGVVDDSQLPKDRFSAERLKGVDSTLKIQPAKLEDSAVYLCASSLFINRLNTEAFFGQGTRLTVV.

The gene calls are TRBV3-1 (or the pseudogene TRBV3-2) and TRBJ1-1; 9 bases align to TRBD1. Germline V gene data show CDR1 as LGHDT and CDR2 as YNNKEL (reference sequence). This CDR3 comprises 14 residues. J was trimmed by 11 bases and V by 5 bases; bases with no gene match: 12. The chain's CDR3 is CASSAQSGQGAAFF. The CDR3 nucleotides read TGTGCCAGCAGCGCCCAGTCGGGACAGGGTGCGGCTTTCTTT.

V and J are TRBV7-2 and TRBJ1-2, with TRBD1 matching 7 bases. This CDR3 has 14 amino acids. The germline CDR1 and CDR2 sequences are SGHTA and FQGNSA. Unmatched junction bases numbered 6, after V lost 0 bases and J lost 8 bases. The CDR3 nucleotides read TGTGCCAGCAGCTTAGCTAACTTGGACAGGGGCTACACCTTC. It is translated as CASSLANLDRGYTF.

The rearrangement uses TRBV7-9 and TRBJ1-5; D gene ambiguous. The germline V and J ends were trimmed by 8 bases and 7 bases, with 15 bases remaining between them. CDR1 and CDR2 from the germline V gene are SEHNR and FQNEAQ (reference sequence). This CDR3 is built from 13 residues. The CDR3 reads CASPSSLGQPQHF. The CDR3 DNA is TGTGCCAGCCCTTCATCCCTAGGACAGCCCCAGCATTTT.

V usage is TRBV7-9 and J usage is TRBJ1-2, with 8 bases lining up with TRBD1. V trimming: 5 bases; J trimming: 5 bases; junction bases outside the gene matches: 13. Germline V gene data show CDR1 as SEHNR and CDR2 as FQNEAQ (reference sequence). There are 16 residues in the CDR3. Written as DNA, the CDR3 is TGTGCCAGCAGCCCACAGACAGGGGCGCCTATTTATGGCTACACCTTC. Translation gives CASSPQTGAPIYGYTF. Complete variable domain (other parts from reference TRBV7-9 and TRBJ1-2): DTGVSQNPRHKITKRGQNVTFRCDPISEHNRLYWYRQTLGQGPEFLTYFQNEAQLEKSRLLSDRFSAERPKGSFSTLEIQRTEQGDSAMYLCASSPQTGAPIYGYTFGSGTRLTVV.

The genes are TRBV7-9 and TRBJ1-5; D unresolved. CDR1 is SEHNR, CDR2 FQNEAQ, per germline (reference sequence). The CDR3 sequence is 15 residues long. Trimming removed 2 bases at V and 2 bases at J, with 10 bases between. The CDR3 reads CASSLSGSGNQPQHF. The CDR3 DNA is TGTGCCAGCAGCTTATCCGGGTCGGGCAATCAGCCCCAGCATTTT.

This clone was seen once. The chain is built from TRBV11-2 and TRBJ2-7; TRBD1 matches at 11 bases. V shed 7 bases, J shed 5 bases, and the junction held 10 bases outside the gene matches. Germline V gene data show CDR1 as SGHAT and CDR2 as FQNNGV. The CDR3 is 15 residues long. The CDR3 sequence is CASIPLRTGGDEQYF. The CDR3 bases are TGTGCCAGCATCCCACTCCGGACAGGGGGCGACGAGCAGTACTTC. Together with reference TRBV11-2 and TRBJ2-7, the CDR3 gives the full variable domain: EAGVAQSPRYKIIEKRQSVAFWCNPISGHATLYWYQQILGQGPKLLIQFQNNGVVDDSQLPKDRFSAERLKGVDSTLKIQPAKLEDSAVYLCASIPLRTGGDEQYFGPGTRLTVT.

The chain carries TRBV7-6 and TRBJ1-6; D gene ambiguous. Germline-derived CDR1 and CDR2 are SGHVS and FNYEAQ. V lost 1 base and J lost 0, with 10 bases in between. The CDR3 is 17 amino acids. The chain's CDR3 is CASSLEAVSSYNSPLHF. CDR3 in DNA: TGTGCCAGCAGCTTAGAAGCGGTGAGCTCCTATAATTCACCCCTCCACTTT.

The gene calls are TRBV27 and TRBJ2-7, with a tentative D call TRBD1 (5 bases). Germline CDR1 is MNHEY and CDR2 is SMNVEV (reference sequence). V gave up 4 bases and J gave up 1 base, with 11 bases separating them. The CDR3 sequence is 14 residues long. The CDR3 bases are TGTGCCAGCAGTTCCGACAGACTTTCCTACGAGCAGTACTTC. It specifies CASSSDRLSYEQYF.

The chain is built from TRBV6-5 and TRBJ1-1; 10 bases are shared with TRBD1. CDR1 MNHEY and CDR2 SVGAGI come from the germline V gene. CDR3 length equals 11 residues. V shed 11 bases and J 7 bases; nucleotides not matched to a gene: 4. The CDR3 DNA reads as TGTGCCGCGACAGGGGGCATTGAAGCTTTCTTT. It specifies CAATGGIEAFF.

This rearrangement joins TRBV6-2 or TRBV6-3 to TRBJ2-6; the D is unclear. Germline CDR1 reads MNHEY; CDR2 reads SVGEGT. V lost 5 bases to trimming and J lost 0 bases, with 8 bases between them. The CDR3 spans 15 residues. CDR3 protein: CASSLYISGANVLTF. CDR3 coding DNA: TGTGCCAGCAGTCTCTATATCTCTGGGGCCAACGTCCTGACTTTC.

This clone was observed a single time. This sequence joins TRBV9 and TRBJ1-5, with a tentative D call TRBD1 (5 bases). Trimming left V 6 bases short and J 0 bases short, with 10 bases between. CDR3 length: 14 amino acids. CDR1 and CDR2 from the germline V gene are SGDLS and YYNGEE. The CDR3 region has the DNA TGTGCCAGCAACGGGGGATATAGCAATCAGCCCCAGCATTTT. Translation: CASNGGYSNQPQHF.

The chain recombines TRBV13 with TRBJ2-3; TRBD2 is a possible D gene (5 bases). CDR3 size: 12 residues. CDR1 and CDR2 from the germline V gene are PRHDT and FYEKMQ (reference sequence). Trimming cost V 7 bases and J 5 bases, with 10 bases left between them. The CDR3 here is CASITEGDTQYF. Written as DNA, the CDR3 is TGTGCCAGCATCACTGAGGGAGATACGCAGTATTTT.

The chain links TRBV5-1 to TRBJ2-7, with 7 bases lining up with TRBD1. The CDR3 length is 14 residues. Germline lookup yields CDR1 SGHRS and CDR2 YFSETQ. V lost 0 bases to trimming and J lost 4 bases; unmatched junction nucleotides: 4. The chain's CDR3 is CASSLAGTEYEQYF. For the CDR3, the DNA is TGCGCCAGCAGCTTGGCCGGGACAGAGTACGAGCAGTACTTC.

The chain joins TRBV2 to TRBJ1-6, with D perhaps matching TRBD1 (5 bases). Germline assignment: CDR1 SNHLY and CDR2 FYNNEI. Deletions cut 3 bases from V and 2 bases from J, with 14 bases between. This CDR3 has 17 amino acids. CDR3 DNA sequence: TGTGCCAGCAGTGATTCGGCAGGGCGGACCTATAATTCACCCCTCCACTTT. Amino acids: CASSDSAGRTYNSPLHF. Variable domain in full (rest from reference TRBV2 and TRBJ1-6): EPEVTQTPSHQVTQMGQEVILRCVPISNHLYFYWYRQILGQKVEFLVSFYNNEISEKSEIFDDQFSVERPDGSNFTLKIRSTKLEDSAMYFCASSDSAGRTYNSPLHFGNGTRLTVT.

In DNA form, the CDR3 reads TGTGCCAGCAGTTACACTTCGACAGGGTTGAATGAAAAACTGTTTTTT. Encoded protein: CASSYTSTGLNEKLFF. The V and J genes are TRBV6-2 or TRBV6-3 and TRBJ1-4, with TRBD1 matching over 7 bases. The V gene end was trimmed by 2 bases and the J gene end by 5 bases; junction bases not matched to a gene: 8. Germline assignment: CDR1 MNHEY and CDR2 SVGEGT. The CDR3 spans 16 residues.

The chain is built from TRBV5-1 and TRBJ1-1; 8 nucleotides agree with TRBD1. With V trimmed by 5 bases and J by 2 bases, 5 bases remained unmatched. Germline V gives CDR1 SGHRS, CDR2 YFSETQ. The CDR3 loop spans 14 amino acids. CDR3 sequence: CASRDRALNTEAFF. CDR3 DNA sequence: TGCGCCAGCAGGGACAGGGCATTAAACACTGAAGCTTTCTTT.

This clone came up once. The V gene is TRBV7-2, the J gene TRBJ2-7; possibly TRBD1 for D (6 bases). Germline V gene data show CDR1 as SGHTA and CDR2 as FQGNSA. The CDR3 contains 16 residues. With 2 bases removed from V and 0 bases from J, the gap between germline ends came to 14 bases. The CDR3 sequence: CASSLTRDTTSYEQYF. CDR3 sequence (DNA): TGTGCCAGCAGCTTAACCCGGGACACGACCTCCTACGAGCAGTACTTC.

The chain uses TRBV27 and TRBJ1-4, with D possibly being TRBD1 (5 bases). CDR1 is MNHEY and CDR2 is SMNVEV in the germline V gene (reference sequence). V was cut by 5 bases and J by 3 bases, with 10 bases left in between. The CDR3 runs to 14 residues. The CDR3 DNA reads TGTGCCAGCAGTACCGGACAAGCTAATGAAAAACTGTTTTTT. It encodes CASSTGQANEKLFF.

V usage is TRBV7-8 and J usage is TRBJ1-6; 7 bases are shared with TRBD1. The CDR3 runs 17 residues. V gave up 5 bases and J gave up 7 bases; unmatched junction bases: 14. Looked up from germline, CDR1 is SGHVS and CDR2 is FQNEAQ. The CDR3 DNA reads TGTGCCAGCAGCCGAGGGGGCCGGACCGTCAGGAATTCACCCCTCCACTTT. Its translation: CASSRGGRTVRNSPLHF. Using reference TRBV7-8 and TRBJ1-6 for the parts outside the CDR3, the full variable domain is GAGVSQSPRYKVAKRGQDVALRCDPISGHVSLFWYQQALGQGPEFLTYFQNEAQLDKSGLPSDRFFAERPEGSVSTLKIQRTQQEDSAVYLCASSRGGRTVRNSPLHFGNGTRLTVT.